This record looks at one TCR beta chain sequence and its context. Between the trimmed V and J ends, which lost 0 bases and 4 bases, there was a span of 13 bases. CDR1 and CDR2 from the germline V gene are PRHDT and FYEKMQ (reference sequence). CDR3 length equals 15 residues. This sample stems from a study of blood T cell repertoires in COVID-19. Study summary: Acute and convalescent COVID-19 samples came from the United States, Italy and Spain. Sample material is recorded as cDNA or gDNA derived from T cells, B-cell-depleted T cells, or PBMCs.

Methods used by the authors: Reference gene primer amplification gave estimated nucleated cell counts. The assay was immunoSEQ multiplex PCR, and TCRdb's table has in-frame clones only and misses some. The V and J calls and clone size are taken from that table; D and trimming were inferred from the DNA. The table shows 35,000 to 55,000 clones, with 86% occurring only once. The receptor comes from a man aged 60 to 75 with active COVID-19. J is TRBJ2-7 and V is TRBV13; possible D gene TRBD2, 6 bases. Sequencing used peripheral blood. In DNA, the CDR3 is TGTGCCAGCAGCTTAGGGCCGGGAGTACTTTACGAGCAGTACTTC. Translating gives CASSLGPGVLYEQYF. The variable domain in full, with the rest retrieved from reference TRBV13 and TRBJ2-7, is AAGVIQSPRHLIKEKRETATLKCYPIPRHDTVYWYQQGPGQDPQFLISFYEKMQSDKGSIPDRFSAQQFSDYHSELNMSSLELGDSALYFCASSLGPGVLYEQYFGPGTRLTVT.